The present T cell receptor (beta chain) was sequenced within a study of human T cells and chemical hapten exposure. Study context: Sensitization employed 2% DPC on approximately 2 cm by approximately 2 cm of upper inner arm skin. Read at 6 days, the patch tests placed 0.01% DPC on the upper back.

Study-wide results and caveats: Expanded TCRs produced significantly more large CDR3 similarity clusters than controls did.

This clonotype was found a few times. Antigen: not known. The CDR3 spans 15 residues. Germline CDR1 reads SEHNR; CDR2 reads FQNEAQ (reference sequence). Trimming left V 5 bases short and J 4 bases short, with 18 bases between. This sample's time point: patch test 2, 6 weeks after DPC sensitization. This sample's treatment: therapeutic diphenylcyclopropenone sensitization with weekly scalp DPC. Drawing of blood took place ahead of applying each patch test. MiXCR, run by TCRdb on the RACE reads, gives a single entry per CDR3 protein. Among 350,000 to 400,000 distinct CDR3 sequences listed, about 6% were seen once.

The material was whole blood, obtained in connection with sensitization to the hapten diphenylcyclopropenone (DPC). The TCR originated in a woman aged 18-29 years with alopecia areata. Some clones in this sample may be carry-over from other donors' samples. The rearrangement joins TRBV7-9 to TRBJ2-7; D ambiguous. The CDR3 sequence: CASSPPSKSAYEQYF. The CDR3 DNA reads as TGTGCCAGCAGCCCCCCATCGAAGAGTGCGTACGAGCAGTACTTC.